The entry below describes one T cell receptor beta chain. The entry originates in a study of PD-L1 blockade in urothelial cancer. This CDR3 has 14 residues. The J segment lost 6 bases and the V segment lost 6 bases, leaving 6 bases of the junction unmatched. Germline V gives CDR1 MDHEN, CDR2 SYDVKM. The method was immunoSEQ multiplex PCR; TCRdb's version includes in-frame clones alone and lacks a portion of them. The sample has 100,000 to 150,000 clones, approximately 84% seen once. Time point: pretreatment peripheral blood. The chain carries TRBV28 and TRBJ2-4; 9 bases match TRBD1. This receptor was identified in a man aged 45-65 years with urothelial cancer. The specimen comprised PBMCs, sampled around atezolizumab (anti-PD-L1) treatment. CDR3 region: CASRLLGQGNIQYF. The CDR3 coding sequence is TGTGCCAGCAGACTTCTGGGACAGGGAAACATTCAGTACTTC. Full variable domain (missing parts from reference TRBV28 and TRBJ2-4): DVKVTQSSRYLVKRTGEKVFLECVQDMDHENMFWYRQDPGLGLRLIYFSYDVKMKEKGDIPEGYSVSREKKERFSLILESASTNQTSMYLCASRLLGQGNIQYFGAGTRLSVL.